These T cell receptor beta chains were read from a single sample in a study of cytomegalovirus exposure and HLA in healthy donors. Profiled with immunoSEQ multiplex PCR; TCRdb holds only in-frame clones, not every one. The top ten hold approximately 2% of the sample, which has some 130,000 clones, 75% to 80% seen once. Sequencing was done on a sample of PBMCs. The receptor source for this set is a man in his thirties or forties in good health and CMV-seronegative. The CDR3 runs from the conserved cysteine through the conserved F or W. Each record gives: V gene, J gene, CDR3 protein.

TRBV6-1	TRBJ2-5	CASTFGTAQTQYF
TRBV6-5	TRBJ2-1	CASSYSSGLRDEQFF
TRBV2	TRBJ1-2	CASRPGQGASYGYTF
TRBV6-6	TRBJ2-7	CASRLYEGEQYF
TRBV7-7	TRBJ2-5	CASSPGTDQETQYF
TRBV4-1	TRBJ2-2	CASSQGSSGRGNTGELFF
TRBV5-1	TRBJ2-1	CASSLTPGHHNEQFF
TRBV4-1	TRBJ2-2	CASSQVDMGLQTGELFF
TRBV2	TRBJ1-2	CASSEALLRTEAIPGYTF
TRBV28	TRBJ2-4	CASSLGLAFVTNIQYF
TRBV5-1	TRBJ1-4	CASSFREREKLFF
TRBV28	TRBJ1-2	CASSLEGFHGYTF
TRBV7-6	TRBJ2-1	CASSPTSFNEQFF
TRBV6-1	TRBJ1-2	CASSSGQGFSGYTF
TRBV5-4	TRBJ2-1	CASSPELAGDNEQFF
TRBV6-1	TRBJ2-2	CASSLQGAGAGELFF
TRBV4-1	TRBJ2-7	CASSQGPQASYEQYF
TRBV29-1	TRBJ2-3	CSGAGGAVSTDTQYF
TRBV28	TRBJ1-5	CASSFDWTGGSNQPQHF
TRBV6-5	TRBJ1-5	CASSYSRTGAHQPQHF
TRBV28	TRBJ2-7	CASSLATRLQFEQYF
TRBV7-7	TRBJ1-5	CATHHHTDRRGQPQHF
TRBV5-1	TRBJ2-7	CASRGAGKGYEQYF
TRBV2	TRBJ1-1	CASSPQGATTEAFF
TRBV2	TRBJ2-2	CASLGGTGELFF
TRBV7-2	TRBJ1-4	CASSQTGGNEKLFF
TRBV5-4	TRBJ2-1	CASSLGYISYNEQFF
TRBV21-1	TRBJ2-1	CASSKVINEQFF
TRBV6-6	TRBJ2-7	CASTQRERSYEQYF
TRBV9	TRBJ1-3	CASDPGTSGNTIYF
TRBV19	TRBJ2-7	CASSLAGNYEQYF
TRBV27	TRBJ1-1	CASSNTRNTEAFF
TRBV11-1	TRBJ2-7	CASSLTVSGPSYEQYF
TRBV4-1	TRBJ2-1	CASSQPGLAGRNEQFF
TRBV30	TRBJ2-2	CAWSVPGGVQTGELFF
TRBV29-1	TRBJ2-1	CSAGHRDEQFF
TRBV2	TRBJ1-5	CASSVFSPGSNQPQHF
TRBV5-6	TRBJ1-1	CASSLYVNTEAFF